This TCR beta chain was documented in a study of CXCR3-negative and CXCR3-positive naive CD8 T cells. Overall study findings and caveats: Compared with CXCR3-negative naive cells, CXCR3-positive naive cells showed more hydrophobic TRB CDR3s. The naive subsets expressed comparable surface CD5, and the authors inferred TCR strength from TRB CDR3 properties.

The authors prepared UMI-labeled TRB cDNA libraries by 5' RACE. After re-calling the 5' RACE reads, TCRdb lists one entry per CDR3 protein, DNA absent. The data show 90,000 to 95,000 distinct CDR3 sequences, and the top ten clones hold around 1.7%. A CD45RO-CCR7+CD27+CD95- profile was what naive CD8+ T cells displayed. With regard to this clonotype: The antigen is undetermined.

The V gene's germline CDR1 is SQVTM and CDR2 ANQGSEA. The CDR3 runs 15 residues. This sequence joins TRBV29-1 and TRBJ2-7; TCRdb indicates TRBD2, and absent DNA this call remains unverified. The receptor was derived from a human donor in good health. Some clones in this sample may be carry-over from other donors' samples. The sequencing sample was made of naive CXCR3- CD8+ T cells from blood. Subset noted: CD45RO-CCR7+CD27+CD95- naive CD8+ T cells lacking CXCR3 (TNR3-). The chain's CDR3 is CSVDLETSGVYEQYF.